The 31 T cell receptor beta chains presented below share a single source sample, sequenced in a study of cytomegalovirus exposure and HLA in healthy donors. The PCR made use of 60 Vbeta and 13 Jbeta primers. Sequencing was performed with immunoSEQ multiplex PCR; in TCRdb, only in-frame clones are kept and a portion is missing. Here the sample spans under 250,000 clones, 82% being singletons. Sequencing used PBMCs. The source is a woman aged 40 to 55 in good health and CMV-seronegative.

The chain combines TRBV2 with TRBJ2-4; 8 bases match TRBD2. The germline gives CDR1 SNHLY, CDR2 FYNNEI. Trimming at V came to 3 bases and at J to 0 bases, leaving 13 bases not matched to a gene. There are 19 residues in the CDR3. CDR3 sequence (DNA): TGTGCCAGCAGTGAGAGACTAGCGAGAACTACATTAGCCAAAAACATTCAGTACTTC. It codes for CASSERLARTTLAKNIQYF.

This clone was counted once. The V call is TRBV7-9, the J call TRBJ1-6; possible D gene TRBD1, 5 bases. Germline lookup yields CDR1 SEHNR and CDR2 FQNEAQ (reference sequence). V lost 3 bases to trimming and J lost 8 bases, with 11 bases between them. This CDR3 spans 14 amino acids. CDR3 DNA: TGTGCCAGCAGCTTGCGTCAGGGCCATTCACCCCTCCACTTT. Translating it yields CASSLRQGHSPLHF.

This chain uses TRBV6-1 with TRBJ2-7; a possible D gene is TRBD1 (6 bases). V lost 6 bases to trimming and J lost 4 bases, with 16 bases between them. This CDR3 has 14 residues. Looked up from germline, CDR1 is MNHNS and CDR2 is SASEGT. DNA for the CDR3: TGTGCCAGCAGGGACAGTCGGTTAGTTTACGAGCAGTACTTC. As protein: CASRDSRLVYEQYF.

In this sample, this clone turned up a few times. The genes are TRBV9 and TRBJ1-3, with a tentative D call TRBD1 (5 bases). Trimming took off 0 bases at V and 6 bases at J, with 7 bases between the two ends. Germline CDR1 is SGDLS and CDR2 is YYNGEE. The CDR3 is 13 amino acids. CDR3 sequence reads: CASSVGQQNTIYF. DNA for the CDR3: TGTGCCAGCAGCGTAGGACAGCAAAACACCATATATTTT.

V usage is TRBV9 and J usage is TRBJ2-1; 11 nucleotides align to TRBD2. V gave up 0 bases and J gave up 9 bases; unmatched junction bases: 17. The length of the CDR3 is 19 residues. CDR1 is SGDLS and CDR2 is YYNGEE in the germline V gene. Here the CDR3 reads CASSVVEVPLAGESAEQFF. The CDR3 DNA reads TGTGCCAGCAGCGTAGTGGAGGTTCCACTAGCGGGAGAGTCCGCTGAGCAGTTCTTC.

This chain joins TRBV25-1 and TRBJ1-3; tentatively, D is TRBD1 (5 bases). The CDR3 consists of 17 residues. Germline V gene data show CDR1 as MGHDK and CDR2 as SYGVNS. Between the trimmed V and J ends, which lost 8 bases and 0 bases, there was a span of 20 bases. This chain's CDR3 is CASVSAGIPNSGNTIYF. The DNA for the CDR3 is TGTGCCAGCGTCTCGGCAGGGATACCCAACTCTGGAAACACCATATATTTT.

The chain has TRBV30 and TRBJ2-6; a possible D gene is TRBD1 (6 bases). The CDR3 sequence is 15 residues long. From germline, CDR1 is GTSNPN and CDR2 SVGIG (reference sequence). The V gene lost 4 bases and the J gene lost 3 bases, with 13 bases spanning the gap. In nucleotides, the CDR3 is TGTGCCTGGAACAGGGATTCGGGTGGGGCCAACGTCCTGACTTTC. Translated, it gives CAWNRDSGGANVLTF.

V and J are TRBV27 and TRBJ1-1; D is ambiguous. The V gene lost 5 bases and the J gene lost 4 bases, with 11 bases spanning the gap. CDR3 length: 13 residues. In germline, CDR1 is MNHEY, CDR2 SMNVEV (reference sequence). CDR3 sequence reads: CASSPTYSTEAFF. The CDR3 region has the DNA TGTGCCAGCAGTCCCACATACAGCACTGAAGCTTTCTTT.

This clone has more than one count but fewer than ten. CDR3 nucleotides: TGTGCCAGCGGAGGACAGGGGGAGACTGAAGCTTTCTTT. It specifies CASGGQGETEAFF. This chain connects TRBV2 to TRBJ1-1; 10 bases map to TRBD1. The CDR3 length is 13 residues. Germline values: CDR1 SNHLY, CDR2 FYNNEI. V lost 8 bases and J lost 5; bases outside the gene matches: 5.

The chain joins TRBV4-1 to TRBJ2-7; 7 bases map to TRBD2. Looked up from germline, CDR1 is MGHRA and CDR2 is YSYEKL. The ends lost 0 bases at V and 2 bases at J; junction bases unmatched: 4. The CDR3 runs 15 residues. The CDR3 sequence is CASSQDGRMTYEQYF. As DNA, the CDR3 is TGCGCCAGCAGCCAAGACGGGAGGATGACCTACGAGCAGTACTTC.

The DNA for the CDR3 is TGTGCCAGCAGCATTAGCTGGAGAGTCACTGATACGCAGTATTTT. As protein: CASSISWRVTDTQYF. J is TRBJ2-3 and V is TRBV5-4; D gene unclear. The V end lost 4 bases, the J end lost 6 bases, and 18 bases lay between the germline ends. This CDR3 has 15 amino acids. Germline V CDR1 and CDR2: SGHNT, YYREEE (reference sequence).

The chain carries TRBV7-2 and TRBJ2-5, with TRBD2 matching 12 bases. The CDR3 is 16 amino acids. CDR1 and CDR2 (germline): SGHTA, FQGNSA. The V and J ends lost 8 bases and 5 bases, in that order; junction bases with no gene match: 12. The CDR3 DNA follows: TGTGCCAGCGTAAGGACTAGCGGGATTCAATGGGAGACCCAGTACTTC. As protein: CASVRTSGIQWETQYF.

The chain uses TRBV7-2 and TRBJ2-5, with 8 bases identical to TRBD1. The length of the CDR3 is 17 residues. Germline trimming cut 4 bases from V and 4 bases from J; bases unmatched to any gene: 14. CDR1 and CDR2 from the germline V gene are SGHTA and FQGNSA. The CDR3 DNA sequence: TGTGCCAGCAGCTGGTACAGGGGGACCGGTGTAGTAGAGACCCAGTACTTC. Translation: CASSWYRGTGVVETQYF.

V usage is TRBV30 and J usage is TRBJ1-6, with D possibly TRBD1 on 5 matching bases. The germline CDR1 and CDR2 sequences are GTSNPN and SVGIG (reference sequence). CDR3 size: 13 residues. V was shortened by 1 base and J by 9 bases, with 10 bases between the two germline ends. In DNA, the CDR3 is TGTGCCTGGAGTGGAACAGGCGGTTCACCCCTCCACTTT. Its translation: CAWSGTGGSPLHF.

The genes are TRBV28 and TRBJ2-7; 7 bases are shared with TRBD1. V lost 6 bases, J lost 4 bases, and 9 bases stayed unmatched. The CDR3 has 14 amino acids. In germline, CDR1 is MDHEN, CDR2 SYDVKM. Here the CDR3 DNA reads TGTGCCAGCAGCTACAACAGGGGTGGGTACGAGCAGTACTTC. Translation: CASSYNRGGYEQYF.

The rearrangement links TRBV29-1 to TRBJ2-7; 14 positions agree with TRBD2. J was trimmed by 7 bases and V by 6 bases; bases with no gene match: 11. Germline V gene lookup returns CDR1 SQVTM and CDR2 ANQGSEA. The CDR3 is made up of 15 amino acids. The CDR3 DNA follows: TGCAGCGTGGATGGGACTAGCGGGAGCCTAAGGGAGCAGTACTTC. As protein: CSVDGTSGSLREQYF.

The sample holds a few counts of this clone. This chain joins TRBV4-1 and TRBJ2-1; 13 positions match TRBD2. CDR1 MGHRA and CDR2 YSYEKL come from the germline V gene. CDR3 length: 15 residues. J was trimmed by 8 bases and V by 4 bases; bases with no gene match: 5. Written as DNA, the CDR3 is TGCGCCAGCAGCCCTACTAGCGGGAGGGCGTATGAGCAGTTCTTC. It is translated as CASSPTSGRAYEQFF.

DNA of the CDR3: TGTGCCAGCAGTGACCTGGACAGGCACAATCAGCCCCAGCATTTT. It is translated as CASSDLDRHNQPQHF. The J gene is TRBJ1-5, the V gene TRBV25-1, with 7 bases lining up with TRBD1. Per the germline V gene, CDR1 is MGHDK and CDR2 is SYGVNS. The CDR3 loop spans 15 amino acids. V gave up 3 bases and J gave up 3 bases; unmatched junction bases: 5.

The CDR3 bases are TGCGCCAGCAGTGAATCTTTGAACACTGAAGCTTTCTTT. Translating it yields CASSESLNTEAFF. This chain uses TRBV10-1 with TRBJ1-1; D unclear. The CDR3 runs to 13 residues. Per the germline V gene, CDR1 is WNHNN and CDR2 is SYGVQD (reference sequence). The ends were cut back, 3 bases at V and 0 bases at J, with 5 bases in the middle.

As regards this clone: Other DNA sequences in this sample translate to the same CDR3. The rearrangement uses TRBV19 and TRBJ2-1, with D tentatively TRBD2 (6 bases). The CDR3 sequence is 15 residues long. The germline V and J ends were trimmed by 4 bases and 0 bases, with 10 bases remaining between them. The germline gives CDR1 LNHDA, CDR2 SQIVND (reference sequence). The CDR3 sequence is CASSKAGSSYNEQFF. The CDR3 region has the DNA TGTGCCAGTAGTAAGGCGGGAAGCTCCTACAATGAGCAGTTCTTC.

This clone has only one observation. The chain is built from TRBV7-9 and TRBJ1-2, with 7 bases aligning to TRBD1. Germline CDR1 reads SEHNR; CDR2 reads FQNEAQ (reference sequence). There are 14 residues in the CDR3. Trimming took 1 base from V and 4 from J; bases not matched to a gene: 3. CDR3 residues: CASSLGQGVYGYTF. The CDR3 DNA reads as TGTGCCAGCAGCTTAGGACAGGGAGTCTATGGCTACACCTTC.

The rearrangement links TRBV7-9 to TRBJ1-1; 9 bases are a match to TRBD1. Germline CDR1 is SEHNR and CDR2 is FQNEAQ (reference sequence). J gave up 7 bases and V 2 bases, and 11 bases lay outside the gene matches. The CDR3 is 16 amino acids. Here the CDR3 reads CASSLLDRGSSGEAFF. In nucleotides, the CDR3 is TGTGCCAGCAGCTTACTCGACAGGGGGAGTTCAGGTGAAGCTTTCTTT.

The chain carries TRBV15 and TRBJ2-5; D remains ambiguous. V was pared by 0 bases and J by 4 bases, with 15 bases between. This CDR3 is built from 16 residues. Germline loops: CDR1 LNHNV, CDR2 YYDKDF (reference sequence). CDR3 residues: CATSRDNYGLGETQYF. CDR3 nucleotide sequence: TGTGCCACCAGCAGAGATAACTACGGATTAGGAGAGACCCAGTACTTC.

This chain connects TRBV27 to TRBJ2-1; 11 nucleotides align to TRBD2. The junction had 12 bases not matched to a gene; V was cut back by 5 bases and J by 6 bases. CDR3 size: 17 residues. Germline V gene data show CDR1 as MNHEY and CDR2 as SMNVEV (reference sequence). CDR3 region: CASSLRVAGGLSNEQFF. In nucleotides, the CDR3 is TGTGCCAGCAGTCTACGGGTAGCGGGAGGGCTTTCCAATGAGCAGTTCTTC.

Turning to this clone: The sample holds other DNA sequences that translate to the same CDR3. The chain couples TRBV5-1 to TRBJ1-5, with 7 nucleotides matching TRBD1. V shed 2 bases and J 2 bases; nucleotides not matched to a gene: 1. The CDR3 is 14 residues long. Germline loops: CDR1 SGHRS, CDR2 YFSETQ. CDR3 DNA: TGCGCCAGCAGCTTTACAGGGGGCAATCAGCCCCAGCATTTT. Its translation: CASSFTGGNQPQHF.

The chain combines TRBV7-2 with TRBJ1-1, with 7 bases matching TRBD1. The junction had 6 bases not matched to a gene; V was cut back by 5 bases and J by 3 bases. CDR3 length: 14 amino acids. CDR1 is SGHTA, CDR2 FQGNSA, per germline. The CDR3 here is CASSLQGGDTEAFF. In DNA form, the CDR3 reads TGTGCCAGCAGCCTCCAGGGGGGTGACACTGAAGCTTTCTTT.

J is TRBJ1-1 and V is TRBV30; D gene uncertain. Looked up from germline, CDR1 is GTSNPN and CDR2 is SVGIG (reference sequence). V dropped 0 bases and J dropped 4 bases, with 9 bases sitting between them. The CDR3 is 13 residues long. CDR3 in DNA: TGTGCCTGGAGTGTTTACAGTATCACTGAAGCTTTCTTT. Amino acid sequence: CAWSVYSITEAFF.

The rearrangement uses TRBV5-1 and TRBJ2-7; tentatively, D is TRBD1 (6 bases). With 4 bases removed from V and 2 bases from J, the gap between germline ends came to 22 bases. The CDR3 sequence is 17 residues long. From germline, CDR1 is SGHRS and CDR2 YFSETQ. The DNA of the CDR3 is TGCGCCAGCAGCCTCGCGTCGCACCCCGACAGGCCCTACGAGCAGTACTTC. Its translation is CASSLASHPDRPYEQYF.

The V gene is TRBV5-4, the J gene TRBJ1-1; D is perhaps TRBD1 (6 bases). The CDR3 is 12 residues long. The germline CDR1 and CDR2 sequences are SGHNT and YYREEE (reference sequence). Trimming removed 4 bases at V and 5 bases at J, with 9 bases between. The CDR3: CASSTGRTEAFF. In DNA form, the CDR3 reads TGTGCCAGCAGCACAGGGAGAACTGAAGCTTTCTTT.

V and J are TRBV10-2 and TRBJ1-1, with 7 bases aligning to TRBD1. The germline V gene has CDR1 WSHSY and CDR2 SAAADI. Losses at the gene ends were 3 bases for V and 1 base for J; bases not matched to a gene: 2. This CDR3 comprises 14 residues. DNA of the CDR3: TGCGCCAGCAGTGAACGACAGGGGAACACTGAAGCTTTCTTT. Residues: CASSERQGNTEAFF.

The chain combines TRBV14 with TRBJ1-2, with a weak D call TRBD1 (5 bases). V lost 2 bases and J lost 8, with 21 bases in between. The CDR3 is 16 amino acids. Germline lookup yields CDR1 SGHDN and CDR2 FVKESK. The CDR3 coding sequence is TGTGCCAGCAGCCAAACTAATACAGGCTTGAGAAGGGGCTACACCTTC. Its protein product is CASSQTNTGLRRGYTF. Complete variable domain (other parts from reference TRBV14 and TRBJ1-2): EAGVTQFPSHSVIEKGQTVTLRCDPISGHDNLYWYRRVMGKEIKFLLHFVKESKQDESGMPNNRFLAERTGGTYSTLKVQPAELEDSGVYFCASSQTNTGLRRGYTFGSGTRLTVV.